This T cell receptor beta chain was identified during a study of blood T cell repertoires in COVID-19. The CDR3 runs 16 residues. Germline CDR1 is MGHRA and CDR2 is YSYEKL. V was pared by 0 bases and J by 2 bases, with 11 bases between. TCRdb's copy holds only in-frame clones and misses some; the assay was immunoSEQ multiplex PCR. The table includes about 370,000 clones, 89% detected once. The clonotype comes from a woman younger than 45 with COVID-19, enrolled during active disease. Source material: peripheral blood. The chain recombines TRBV4-1 with TRBJ2-4; D unresolved. The CDR3 reads CASSQDHISSKNIQYF. CDR3 DNA sequence: TGCGCCAGCAGCCAAGACCATATAAGCTCCAAAAACATTCAGTACTTC.